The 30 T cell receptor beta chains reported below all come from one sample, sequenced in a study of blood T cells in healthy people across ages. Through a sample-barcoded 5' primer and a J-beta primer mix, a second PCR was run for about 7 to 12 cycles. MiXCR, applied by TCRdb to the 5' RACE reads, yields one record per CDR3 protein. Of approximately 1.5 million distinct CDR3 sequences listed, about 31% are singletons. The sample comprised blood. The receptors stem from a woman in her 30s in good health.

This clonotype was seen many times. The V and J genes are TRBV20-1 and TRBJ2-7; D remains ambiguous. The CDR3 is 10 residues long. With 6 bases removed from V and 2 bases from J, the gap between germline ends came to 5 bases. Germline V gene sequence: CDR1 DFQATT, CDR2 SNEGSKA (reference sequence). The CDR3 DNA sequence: TGCAGTGCCAGTACCTACGAGCAGTACTTC. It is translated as CSASTYEQYF.

The CDR3 sequence: CASSVGAPGWETQYF. The CDR3 region has the DNA TGTGCCAGCAGCGTAGGAGCCCCGGGGTGGGAGACCCAGTACTTC. This chain uses TRBV9 with TRBJ2-5; possible D gene TRBD2, 5 bases. V was shortened by 0 bases and J by 5 bases, with 14 bases between the two germline ends. CDR1 SGDLS and CDR2 YYNGEE come from the germline V gene. The CDR3 spans 15 residues.

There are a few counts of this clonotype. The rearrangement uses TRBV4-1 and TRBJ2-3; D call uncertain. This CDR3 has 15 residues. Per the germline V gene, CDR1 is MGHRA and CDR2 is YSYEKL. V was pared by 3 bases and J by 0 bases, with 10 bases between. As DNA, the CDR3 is TGCGCCAGCAGCCAGCAGCTTTCTAGCACAGATACGCAGTATTTT. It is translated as CASSQQLSSTDTQYF.

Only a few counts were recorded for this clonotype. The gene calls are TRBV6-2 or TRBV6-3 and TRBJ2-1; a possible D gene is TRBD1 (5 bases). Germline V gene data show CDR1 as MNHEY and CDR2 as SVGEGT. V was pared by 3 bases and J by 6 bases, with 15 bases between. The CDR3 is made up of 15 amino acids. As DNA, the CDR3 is TGTGCCAGCAGTTATATAGGGGCCCCTGGCAATGAGCAGTTCTTC. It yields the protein CASSYIGAPGNEQFF.

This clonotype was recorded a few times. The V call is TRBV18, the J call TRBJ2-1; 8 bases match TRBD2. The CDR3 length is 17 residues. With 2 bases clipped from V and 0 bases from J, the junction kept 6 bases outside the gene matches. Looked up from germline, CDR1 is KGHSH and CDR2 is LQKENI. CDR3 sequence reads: CASSPGIAGFSYNEQFF. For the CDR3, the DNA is TGTGCCAGCTCACCAGGAATAGCGGGGTTCTCCTACAATGAGCAGTTCTTC.

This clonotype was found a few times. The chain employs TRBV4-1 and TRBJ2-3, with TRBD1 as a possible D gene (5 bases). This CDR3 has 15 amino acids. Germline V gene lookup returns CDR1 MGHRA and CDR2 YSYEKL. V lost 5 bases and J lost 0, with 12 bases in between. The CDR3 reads CASSEGAASTDTQYF. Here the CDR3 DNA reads TGCGCCAGCAGCGAAGGGGCGGCTAGCACAGATACGCAGTATTTT.

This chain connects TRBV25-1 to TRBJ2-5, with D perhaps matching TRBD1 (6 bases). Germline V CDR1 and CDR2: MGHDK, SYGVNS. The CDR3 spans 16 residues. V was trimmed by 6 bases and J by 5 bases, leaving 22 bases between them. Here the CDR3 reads CASSPGHPFYLETQYF. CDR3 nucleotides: TGTGCCAGCAGCCCGGGACACCCCTTTTATCTGGAGACCCAGTACTTC. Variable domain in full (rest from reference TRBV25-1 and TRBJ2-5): EADIYQTPRYLVIGTGKKITLECSQTMGHDKMYWYQQDPGMELHLIHYSYGVNSTEKGDLSSESTVSRIRTEHFPLTLESARPSHTSQYLCASSPGHPFYLETQYFGPGTRLLVL.

CDR3 nucleotide sequence: TGTGCCAGCAGCTTCCTAGGTAGAGATACGCAGTATTTT. It is translated as CASSFLGRDTQYF. The chain joins TRBV5-6 to TRBJ2-3; no definite D call. The V gene lost 2 bases and the J gene lost 5 bases, with 9 bases spanning the gap. The V gene's germline CDR1 is SGHDT and CDR2 YYEEEE. The CDR3 spans 13 residues.

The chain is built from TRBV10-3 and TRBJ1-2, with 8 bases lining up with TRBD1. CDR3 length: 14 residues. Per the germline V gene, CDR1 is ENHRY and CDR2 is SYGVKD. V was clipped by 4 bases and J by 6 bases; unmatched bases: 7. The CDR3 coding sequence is TGTGCCATCAGTGGGACTCCACAGGGGGATGGCTACACCTTC. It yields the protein CAISGTPQGDGYTF.

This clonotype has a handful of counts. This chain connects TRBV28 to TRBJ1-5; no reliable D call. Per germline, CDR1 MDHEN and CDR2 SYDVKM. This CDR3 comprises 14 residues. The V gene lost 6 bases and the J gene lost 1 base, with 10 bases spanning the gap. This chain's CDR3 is CASSPTDSNQPQHF. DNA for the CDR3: TGTGCCAGCAGCCCCACCGACAGCAATCAGCCCCAGCATTTT.

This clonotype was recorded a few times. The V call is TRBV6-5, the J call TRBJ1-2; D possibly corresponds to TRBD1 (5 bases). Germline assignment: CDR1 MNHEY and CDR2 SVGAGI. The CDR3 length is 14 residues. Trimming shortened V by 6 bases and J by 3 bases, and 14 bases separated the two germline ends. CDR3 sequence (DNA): TGTGCCAGCAGCGCAATGGGGGAGGACTATGGCTACACCTTC. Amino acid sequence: CASSAMGEDYGYTF.

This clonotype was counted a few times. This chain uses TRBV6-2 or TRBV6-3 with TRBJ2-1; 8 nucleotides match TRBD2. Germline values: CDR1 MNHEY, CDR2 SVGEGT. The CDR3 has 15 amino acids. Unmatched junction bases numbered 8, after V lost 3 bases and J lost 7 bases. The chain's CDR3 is CASSYKSGSVNEQFF. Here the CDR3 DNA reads TGTGCCAGCAGTTATAAGAGCGGGAGCGTTAATGAGCAGTTCTTC.

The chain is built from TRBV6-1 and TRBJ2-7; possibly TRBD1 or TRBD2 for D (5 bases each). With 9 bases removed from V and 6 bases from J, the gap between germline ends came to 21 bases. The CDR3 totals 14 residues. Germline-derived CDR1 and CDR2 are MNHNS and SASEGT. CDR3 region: CASLSRGQPTEQYF. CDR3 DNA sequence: TGTGCCAGTCTATCACGGGGCCAACCTACCGAGCAGTACTTC.

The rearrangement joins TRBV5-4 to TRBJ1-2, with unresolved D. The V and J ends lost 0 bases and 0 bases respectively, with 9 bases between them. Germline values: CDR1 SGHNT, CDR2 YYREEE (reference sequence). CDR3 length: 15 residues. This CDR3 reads CASSLAMGPNYGYTF. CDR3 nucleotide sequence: TGTGCCAGCAGCTTGGCAATGGGTCCTAACTATGGCTACACCTTC. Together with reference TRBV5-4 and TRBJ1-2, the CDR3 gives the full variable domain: ETGVTQSPTHLIKTRGQQVTLRCSSQSGHNTVSWYQQALGQGPQFIFQYYREEENGRGNFPPRFSGLQFPNYSSELNVNALELDDSALYLCASSLAMGPNYGYTFGSGTRLTVV.

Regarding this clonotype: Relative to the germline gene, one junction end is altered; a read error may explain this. This CDR3 is CASSLNRNTETFF. The CDR3 DNA follows: TGTGCCAGCAGCTTAAACCGGAACACTGAAACTTTCTTT. The chain is built from TRBV7-3 and TRBJ1-1, with no clear D. Germline V gives CDR1 SGHTA, CDR2 FQGTGA. There are 13 residues in the CDR3. Full variable domain (outside the CDR3, taken from reference TRBV7-3 and TRBJ1-1): GAGVSQTPSNKVTEKGKYVELRCDPISGHTALYWYRQSLGQGPEFLIYFQGTGAADDSGLPNDRFFAVRPEGSVSTLKIQRTERGDSAVYLCASSLNRNTETFFGQGTRLTVV.

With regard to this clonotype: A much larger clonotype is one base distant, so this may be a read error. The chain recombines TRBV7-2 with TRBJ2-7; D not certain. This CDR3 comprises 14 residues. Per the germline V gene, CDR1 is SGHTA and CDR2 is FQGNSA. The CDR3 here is CASSLGSNTYVQYF. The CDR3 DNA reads TGTGCCAGCAGCTTAGGGTCAAATACCTACGTGCAGTACTTC.

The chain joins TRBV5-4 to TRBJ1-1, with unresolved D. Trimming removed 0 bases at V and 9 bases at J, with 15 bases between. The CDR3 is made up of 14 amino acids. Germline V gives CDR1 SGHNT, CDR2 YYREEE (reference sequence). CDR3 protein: CASSLGRGDSKAFF. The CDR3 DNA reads TGTGCCAGCAGCTTGGGCAGAGGTGATTCAAAAGCTTTCTTT. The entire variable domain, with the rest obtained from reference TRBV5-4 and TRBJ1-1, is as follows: ETGVTQSPTHLIKTRGQQVTLRCSSQSGHNTVSWYQQALGQGPQFIFQYYREEENGRGNFPPRFSGLQFPNYSSELNVNALELDDSALYLCASSLGRGDSKAFFGQGTRLTVV.

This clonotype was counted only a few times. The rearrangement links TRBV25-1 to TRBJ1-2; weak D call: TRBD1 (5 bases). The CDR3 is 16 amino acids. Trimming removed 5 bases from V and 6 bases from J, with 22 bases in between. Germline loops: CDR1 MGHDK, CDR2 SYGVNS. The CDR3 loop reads CASSFSGDLSLNGYTF. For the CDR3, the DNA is TGTGCCAGCAGTTTTTCGGGGGATCTATCGTTGAATGGCTACACCTTC.

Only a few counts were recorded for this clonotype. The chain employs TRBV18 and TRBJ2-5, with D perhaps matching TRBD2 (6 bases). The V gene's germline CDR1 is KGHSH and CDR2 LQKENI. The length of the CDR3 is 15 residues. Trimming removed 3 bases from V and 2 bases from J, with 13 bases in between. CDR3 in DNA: TGTGCCAGCTCACCGGACGGGACTGTACAAGAGACCCAGTACTTC. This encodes CASSPDGTVQETQYF.

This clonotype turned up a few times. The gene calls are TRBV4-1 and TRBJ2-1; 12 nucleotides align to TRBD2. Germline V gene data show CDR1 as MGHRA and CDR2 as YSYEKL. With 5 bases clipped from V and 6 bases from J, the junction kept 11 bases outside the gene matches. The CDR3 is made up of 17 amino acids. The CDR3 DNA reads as TGCGCCAGCAGCATCTTTCCGGGACTAGCGGGTTCCAATGAGCAGTTCTTC. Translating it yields CASSIFPGLAGSNEQFF.

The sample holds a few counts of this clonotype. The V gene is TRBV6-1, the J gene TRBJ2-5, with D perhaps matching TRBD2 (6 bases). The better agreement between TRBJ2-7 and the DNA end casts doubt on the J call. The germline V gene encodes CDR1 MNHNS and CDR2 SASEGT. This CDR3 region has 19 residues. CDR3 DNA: TGTGCCAGCAGTGAAAGGGTGGCGGGCCGGACTACTACCCCCTACGAGCAGTACTTC. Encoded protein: CASSERVAGRTTTPYEQYF.

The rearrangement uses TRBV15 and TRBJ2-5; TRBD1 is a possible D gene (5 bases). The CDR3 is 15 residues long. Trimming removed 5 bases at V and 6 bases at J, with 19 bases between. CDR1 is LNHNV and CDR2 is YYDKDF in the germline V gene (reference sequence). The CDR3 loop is CATSSRTSGSKTQYF. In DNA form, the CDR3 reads TGTGCCACCAGCTCGAGGACAAGTGGATCAAAGACCCAGTACTTC.

CDR3 nucleotides: TGTGCCAGCAGTTTTATTGGAGCGGCTTACACAGATACGCAGTATTTT. As protein: CASSFIGAAYTDTQYF. The chain carries TRBV27 and TRBJ2-3; possible D gene TRBD2, 5 bases. Germline V gene lookup returns CDR1 MNHEY and CDR2 SMNVEV (reference sequence). This CDR3 is built from 16 residues. V shed 3 bases and J shed 2 bases, with 15 bases lying between them.

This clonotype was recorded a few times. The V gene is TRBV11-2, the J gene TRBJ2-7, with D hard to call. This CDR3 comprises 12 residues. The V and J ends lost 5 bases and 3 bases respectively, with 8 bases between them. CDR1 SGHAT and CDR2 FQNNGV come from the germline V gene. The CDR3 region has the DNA TGTGCCAGCAGCGCTTCTGACTACGAGCAGTACTTC. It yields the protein CASSASDYEQYF. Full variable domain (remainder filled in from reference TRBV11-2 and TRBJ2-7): EAGVAQSPRYKIIEKRQSVAFWCNPISGHATLYWYQQILGQGPKLLIQFQNNGVVDDSQLPKDRFSAERLKGVDSTLKIQPAKLEDSAVYLCASSASDYEQYFGPGTRLTVT.

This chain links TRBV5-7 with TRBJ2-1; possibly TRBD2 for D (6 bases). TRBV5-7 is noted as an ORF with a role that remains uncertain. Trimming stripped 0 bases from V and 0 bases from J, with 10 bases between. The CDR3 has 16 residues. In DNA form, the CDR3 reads TGTGCCAGCAGCTTGGTTCGGGAGACCTCCTACAATGAGCAGTTCTTC. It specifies CASSLVRETSYNEQFF.

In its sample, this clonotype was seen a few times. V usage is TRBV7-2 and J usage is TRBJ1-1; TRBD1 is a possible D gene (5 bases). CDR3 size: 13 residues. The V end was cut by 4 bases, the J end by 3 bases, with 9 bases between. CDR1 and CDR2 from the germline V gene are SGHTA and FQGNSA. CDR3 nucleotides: TGTGCCAGCAGCTCGCGGGGCTACACTGAAGCTTTCTTT. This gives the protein CASSSRGYTEAFF. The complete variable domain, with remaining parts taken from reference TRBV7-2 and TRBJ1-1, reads GAGVSQSPSNKVTEKGKDVELRCDPISGHTALYWYRQSLGQGLEFLIYFQGNSAPDKSGLPSDRFSAERTGGSVSTLTIQRTQQEDSAVYLCASSSRGYTEAFFGQGTRLTVV.

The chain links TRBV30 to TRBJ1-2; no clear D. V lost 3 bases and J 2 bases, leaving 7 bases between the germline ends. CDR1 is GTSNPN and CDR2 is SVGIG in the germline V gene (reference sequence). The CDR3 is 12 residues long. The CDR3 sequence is CAWSVMNYGYTF. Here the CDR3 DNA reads TGTGCCTGGAGCGTCATGAACTATGGCTACACCTTC.

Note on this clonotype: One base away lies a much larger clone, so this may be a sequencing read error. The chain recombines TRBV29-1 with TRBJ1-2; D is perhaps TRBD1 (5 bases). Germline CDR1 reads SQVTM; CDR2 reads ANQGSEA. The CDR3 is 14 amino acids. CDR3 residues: CGVASVGRVYGYTF. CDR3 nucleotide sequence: TGCGGCGTTGCCTCGGTGGGCAGGGTCTATGGCTACACCTTC.

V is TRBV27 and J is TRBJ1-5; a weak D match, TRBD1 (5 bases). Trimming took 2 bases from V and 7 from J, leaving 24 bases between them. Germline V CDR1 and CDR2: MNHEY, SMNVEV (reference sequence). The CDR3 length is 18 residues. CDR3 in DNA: TGTGCCAGCAGTTTAGTGTACGGGACCGGGGTCGTTGGGCAGCCCCAGCATTTT. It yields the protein CASSLVYGTGVVGQPQHF.

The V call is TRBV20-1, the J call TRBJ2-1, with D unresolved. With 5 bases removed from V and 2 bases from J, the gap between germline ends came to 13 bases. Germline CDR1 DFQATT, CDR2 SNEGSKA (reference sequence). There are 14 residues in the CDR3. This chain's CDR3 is CSAQNPWTYNEQFF. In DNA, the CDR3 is TGCAGTGCTCAGAACCCCTGGACCTACAATGAGCAGTTCTTC.